This T cell receptor (beta chain) was recovered during a study of T cell responses to AZD1222 COVID-19 vaccine. As regards this clone: Its antigen remains unknown.

Findings of the study overall: Donors were mostly white British, more females; clonal diversity possibly underestimated.

Repertoires were generated with immunoSEQ multiplex PCR, while TCRdb's copy carries only in-frame clones and drops some. The sample carries approximately 190,000 clones, about 87% recorded once. Trimming took off 7 bases at V and 2 bases at J, with 15 bases between the two ends. The V gene's germline CDR1 is SGHRS and CDR2 YFSETQ. CDR3 length equals 14 residues. This sequence originates from an adult in good health. The chain links TRBV5-1 to TRBJ2-5, with D possibly being TRBD1 or TRBD2 (5 bases each). Sequenced material: peripheral blood, taken on day 0 of MenACWY control vaccination. The CDR3, as DNA: TGCGCCAGCTGGGACCCCGCCCTGCAAGAGACCCAGTACTTC. Its translation: CASWDPALQETQYF.